This TCR beta chain was identified during a study of blood T cell repertoires in COVID-19. The wider study: T cells, B-cell-depleted T cells, or PBMCs supplied cDNA or gDNA.

Grouping used clinical history reported by participants in a survey and questionnaire. Clones were read by immunoSEQ multiplex PCR, and TCRdb kept only the in-frame ones, dropping some. Of a few hundred thousand clones in the sample, 87% were seen once. The V gene lost 0 bases and the J gene lost 5 bases, with 16 bases spanning the gap. This CDR3 has 16 amino acids. CDR1 and CDR2 (germline): LGHNA, YSLEER. What was sequenced was PBMCs or T cells enriched from blood (not recorded which). This receptor was obtained from a woman in her 50s who had recovered from COVID-19. The chain is built from TRBV4-3 and TRBJ2-5; weak D call: TRBD1 (6 bases). DNA of the CDR3: TGCGCCAGCAGCCAAGAAGTAGCCGGGCAGGGGGAGACCCAGTACTTC. Protein product: CASSQEVAGQGETQYF.